This T cell receptor beta chain was sequenced in a study of early T cells in non-severe SARS-CoV-2 infection. Study conclusions and caveats: Anti-spike CD8 specificities were favored by VDJdb matching, whose results missed private and CD4 specificities.

Worth noting for this clonotype: The antigen remains undetermined.

TCRdb processed the 5' RACE reads anew with MiXCR; each CDR3 protein has one entry. The sample records approximately 69,000 distinct CDR3 sequences, about 9% being singletons. The CDR3 is 13 residues long. From germline, CDR1 is DFQATT and CDR2 SNEGSKA (reference sequence). V lost 5 bases and J lost 3, with 11 bases in between. The genes are TRBV20-1 and TRBJ2-1; D possibly matches TRBD1 or TRBD2 (5 bases each). This clonotype was obtained from an adult who was a healthcare worker with PCR-confirmed SARS-CoV-2 infection or an uninfected control (not recorded which). The sample taken for sequencing was whole blood. Here the CDR3 DNA reads TGCAGTGCTGGGGGAGAGTTCTACAATGAGCAGTTCTTC. It translates to CSAGGEFYNEQFF.